This TCR beta chain was retrieved from a study of cytomegalovirus exposure and HLA in healthy donors. Study-wide results and limits: Productive rates of about 90% or about 30% were seen for most TCR beta V segments in an earlier analysis.

PCR amplification relied on 60 Vbeta primers (plus 13 Jbeta primers). The assay was immunoSEQ multiplex PCR, and TCRdb's table has in-frame clones only and misses some. The table shows roughly 120,000 clones, with roughly two thirds occurring only once. Comments on this clone: Its antigen is unknown.

Sequencing was carried out using PBMCs. The TCR was taken from a man aged 25-45 years in good health and CMV-seropositive.

The CDR3 here is CASSVSYNEQFF. The CDR3 DNA reads TGTGCCAGCAGCGTTTCGTACAATGAGCAGTTCTTC. V is TRBV5-4 and J is TRBJ2-1, with D uncertain. This CDR3 is built from 12 residues. Trimming took 4 bases from V and 4 from J, leaving 6 bases between them. In germline, CDR1 is SGHNT, CDR2 YYREEE (reference sequence).